The clone carrying this T cell receptor (beta chain) was observed a handful of times. Its cognate antigen is unknown. CDR3 size: 15 residues. V shed 4 bases, J shed 3 bases, and the junction held 4 bases outside the gene matches. Unique molecular identifiers were carried by the TCR beta cDNA libraries. Input populations of about 0.9 to 10 million T cells gave rise to hundreds of thousands of cDNA molecules. TCRdb independently ran MiXCR on the PCR reads; one entry per CDR3 protein. The sample has hundreds of thousands of distinct CDR3 sequences; less than 45% are singletons. The source of the sample is a study of post-analysis software for immune sequencing data. Whole-study findings and limits: TRBV segments more frequent in patients than in controls numbered a few and included TRBV5-6, TRBV5-1 and TRBV20-1. Those with multiple sclerosis, the patient group, showed significantly lower normalized Chao1 diversity than controls.

The chain uses TRBV12-3 or TRBV12-4 and TRBJ1-4; TRBD1 agrees at 8 bases. Sequencing input: blood. This sequence originates from a girl between 5 and 17 years old with multiple sclerosis. Written as DNA, the CDR3 is TGTGCCAGCAGTTCAGGGGGCAAGGCTAATGAAAAACTGTTTTTT. Translation: CASSSGGKANEKLFF.